The 8 T cell receptor beta chains in this list originate from one sample, sequenced in a study of cytomegalovirus exposure and HLA in healthy donors. Vbeta (60) and Jbeta (13) primers were used in the PCR. Sequenced by immunoSEQ multiplex PCR; TCRdb stores in-frame clones only, minus some. The top ten hold 0.75% to 0.95% of the sample, which has about 160,000 clones, around 88% seen once. What was sequenced was PBMCs. Every receptor here comes from a woman in her thirties in good health and CMV-seronegative.

The chain combines TRBV18 with TRBJ2-1, with 13 bases fitting TRBD2. The ends lost 5 bases at V and 1 base at J; junction bases unmatched: 11. Germline CDR1 and CDR2: KGHSH and LQKENI. The CDR3 has 19 amino acids. The CDR3 loop is CASSKGLAGSIDSYNEQFF. CDR3 DNA: TGTGCCAGCTCAAAGGGACTAGCGGGGAGCATTGATTCCTACAATGAGCAGTTCTTC.

The chain couples TRBV7-2 to TRBJ1-4; D gene ambiguous. Trimming took off 4 bases at V and 0 bases at J, with 12 bases between the two ends. The CDR3 covers 16 residues. Germline V CDR1 and CDR2: SGHTA, FQGNSA. CDR3 nucleotides: TGTGCCAGCAGCTCCACGAAAACTACAACTAATGAAAAACTGTTTTTT. It is translated as CASSSTKTTTNEKLFF.

This clone was seen once. The chain carries TRBV10-3 and TRBJ2-7; D not certain. Looked up from germline, CDR1 is ENHRY and CDR2 is SYGVKD. The V and J ends lost 2 bases and 4 bases respectively, with 6 bases between them. This CDR3 contains 12 residues. DNA for the CDR3: TGTGCCATCAGTGAGGGCCAATACGAGCAGTACTTC. The encoded protein is CAISEGQYEQYF.

The CDR3 DNA is TGTGCCAGCAGTTACTCGGGGCTTGTTGGGCCGGAGGAGCTGTTTTTT. It specifies CASSYSGLVGPEELFF. The V and J genes are TRBV6-5 and TRBJ2-2; D possibly corresponds to TRBD1 (5 bases). Germline CDR1 and CDR2: MNHEY and SVGAGI. V gave up 0 bases and J gave up 10 bases, with 18 bases separating them. The CDR3 has 16 residues.

CDR3 loop: CASSEGPGGGGNYGYTF. CDR3 DNA sequence: TGTGCCAGCAGTGAGGGCCCAGGGGGTGGCGGTAACTATGGCTACACCTTC. V gene TRBV6-1 combines with J gene TRBJ1-2; 7 bases are shared with TRBD1. The CDR3 sequence is 17 residues long. The germline CDR1 and CDR2 sequences are MNHNS and SASEGT. J was trimmed by 1 base and V by 3 bases; bases with no gene match: 11.

This chain connects TRBV5-6 to TRBJ1-2, with D unresolved. Germline V gene lookup returns CDR1 SGHDT and CDR2 YYEEEE. This CDR3 region has 13 residues. Trimming took 3 bases from V and 4 from J, leaving 10 bases between them. CDR3 amino acids: CASSSAQVYGYTF. DNA of the CDR3: TGTGCCAGCAGCTCCGCGCAGGTCTATGGCTACACCTTC.

The chain uses TRBV6-1 and TRBJ2-7, with 9 bases identical to TRBD1. The germline V gene encodes CDR1 MNHNS and CDR2 SASEGT. This CDR3 region has 17 residues. With 6 bases clipped from V and 2 bases from J, the junction kept 14 bases outside the gene matches. CDR3 DNA: TGTGCCAGCAGCGAAACACCTGACAGGGGGTATCCCTACGAGCAGTACTTC. It is translated as CASSETPDRGYPYEQYF.

This rearrangement joins TRBV6-1 to TRBJ2-1; TRBD2 matches at 7 bases. This CDR3 has 17 residues. The J segment lost 0 bases and the V segment lost 1 base, leaving 6 bases of the junction unmatched. Germline-derived CDR1 and CDR2 are MNHNS and SASEGT. CDR3 amino acids: CASSEEVGGRSYNEQFF. CDR3 DNA sequence: TGTGCCAGCAGTGAAGAGGTGGGAGGGCGCTCCTACAATGAGCAGTTCTTC.